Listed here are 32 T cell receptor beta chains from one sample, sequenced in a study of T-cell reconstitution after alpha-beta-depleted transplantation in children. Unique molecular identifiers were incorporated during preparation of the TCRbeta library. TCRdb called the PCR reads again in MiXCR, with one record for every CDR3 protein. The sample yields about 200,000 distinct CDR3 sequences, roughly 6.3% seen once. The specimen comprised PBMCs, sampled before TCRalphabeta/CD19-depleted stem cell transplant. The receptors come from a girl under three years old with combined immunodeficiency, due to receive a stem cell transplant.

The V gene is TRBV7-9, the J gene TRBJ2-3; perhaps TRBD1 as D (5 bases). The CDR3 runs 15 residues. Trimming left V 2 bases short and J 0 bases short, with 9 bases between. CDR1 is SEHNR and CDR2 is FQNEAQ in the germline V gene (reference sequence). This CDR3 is CASSLWTFSTDTQYF. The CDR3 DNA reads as TGTGCCAGCAGCTTATGGACATTTAGCACAGATACGCAGTATTTT.

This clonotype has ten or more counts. CDR3 region: CASSPMGPLSYEQYF. CDR3 DNA: TGTGCCAGCAGTCCGATGGGCCCCTTGTCCTACGAGCAGTACTTC. The genes are TRBV27 and TRBJ2-7; no clear D. V dropped 5 bases and J dropped 1 base, with 15 bases sitting between them. From germline, CDR1 is MNHEY and CDR2 SMNVEV (reference sequence). The CDR3 has 15 amino acids.

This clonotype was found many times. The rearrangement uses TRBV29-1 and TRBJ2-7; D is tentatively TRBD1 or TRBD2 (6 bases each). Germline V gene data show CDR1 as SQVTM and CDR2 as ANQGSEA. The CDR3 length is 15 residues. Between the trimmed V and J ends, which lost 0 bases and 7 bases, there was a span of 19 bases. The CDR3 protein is CSVEDDGGQGREQYF. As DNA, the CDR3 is TGCAGCGTTGAAGATGATGGCGGGCAGGGGAGGGAGCAGTACTTC.

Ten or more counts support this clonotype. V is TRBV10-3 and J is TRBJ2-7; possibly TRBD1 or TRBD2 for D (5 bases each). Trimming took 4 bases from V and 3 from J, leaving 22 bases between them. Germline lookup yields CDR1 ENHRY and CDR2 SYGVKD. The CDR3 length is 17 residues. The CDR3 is CAISGSGDELRVYEQYF. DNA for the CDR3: TGTGCCATCAGTGGGAGCGGAGACGAACTCAGGGTCTACGAGCAGTACTTC.

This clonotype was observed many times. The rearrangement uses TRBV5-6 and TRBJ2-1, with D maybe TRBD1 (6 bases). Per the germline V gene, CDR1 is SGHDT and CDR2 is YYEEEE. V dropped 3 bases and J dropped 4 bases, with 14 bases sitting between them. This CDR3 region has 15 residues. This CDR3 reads CASSSGALFYNEQFF. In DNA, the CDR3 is TGTGCCAGCAGCTCAGGGGCTTTGTTTTACAATGAGCAGTTCTTC.

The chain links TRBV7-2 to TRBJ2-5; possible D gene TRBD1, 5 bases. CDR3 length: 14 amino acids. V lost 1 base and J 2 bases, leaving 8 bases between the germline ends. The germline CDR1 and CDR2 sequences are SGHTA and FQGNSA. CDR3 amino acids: CASSLEGFQETQYF. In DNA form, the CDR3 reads TGTGCCAGCAGCTTAGAGGGGTTTCAAGAGACCCAGTACTTC.

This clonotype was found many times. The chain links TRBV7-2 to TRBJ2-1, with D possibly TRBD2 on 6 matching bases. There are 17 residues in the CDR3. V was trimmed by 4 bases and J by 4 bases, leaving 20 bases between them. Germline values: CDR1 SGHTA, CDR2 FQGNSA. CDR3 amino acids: CASSSTGEQIEYNEQFF. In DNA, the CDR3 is TGTGCCAGCAGCTCGACGGGGGAACAAATCGAATACAATGAGCAGTTCTTC.

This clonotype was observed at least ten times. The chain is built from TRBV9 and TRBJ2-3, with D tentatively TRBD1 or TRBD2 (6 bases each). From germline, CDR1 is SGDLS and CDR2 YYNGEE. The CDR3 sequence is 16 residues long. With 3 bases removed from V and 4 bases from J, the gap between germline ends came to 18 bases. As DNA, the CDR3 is TGTGCCAGCAGCGCGGGGGCGGGGAGGTGGGCAGATACGCAGTATTTT. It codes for CASSAGAGRWADTQYF.

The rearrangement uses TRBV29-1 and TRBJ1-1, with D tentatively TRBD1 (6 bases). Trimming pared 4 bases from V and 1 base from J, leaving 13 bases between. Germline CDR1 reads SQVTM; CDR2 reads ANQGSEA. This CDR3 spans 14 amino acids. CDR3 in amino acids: CSVGLRGQNTEAFF. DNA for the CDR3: TGCAGCGTTGGGCTCAGGGGCCAGAACACTGAAGCTTTCTTT.

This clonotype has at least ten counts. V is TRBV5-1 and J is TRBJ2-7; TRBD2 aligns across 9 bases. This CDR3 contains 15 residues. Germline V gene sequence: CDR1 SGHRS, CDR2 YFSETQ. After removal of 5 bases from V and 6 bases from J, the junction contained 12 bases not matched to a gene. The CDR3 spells CASRPVPERGVEQYF. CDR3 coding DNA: TGCGCCAGCAGACCCGTCCCGGAGCGGGGGGTCGAGCAGTACTTC.

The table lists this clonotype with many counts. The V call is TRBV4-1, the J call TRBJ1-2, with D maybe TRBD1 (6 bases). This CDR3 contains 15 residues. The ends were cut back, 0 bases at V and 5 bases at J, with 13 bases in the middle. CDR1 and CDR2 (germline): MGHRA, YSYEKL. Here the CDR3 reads CASSQERLTGYGYTF. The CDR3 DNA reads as TGCGCCAGCAGCCAAGAGCGTCTAACAGGGTATGGCTACACCTTC.

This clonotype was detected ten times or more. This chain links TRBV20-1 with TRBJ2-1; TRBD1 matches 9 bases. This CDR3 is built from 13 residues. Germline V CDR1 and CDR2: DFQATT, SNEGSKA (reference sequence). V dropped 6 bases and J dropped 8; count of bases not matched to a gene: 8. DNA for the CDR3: TGCAGTGCGGCGGGACAGGGCGGTGATGAGCAGTTCTTC. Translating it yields CSAAGQGGDEQFF.

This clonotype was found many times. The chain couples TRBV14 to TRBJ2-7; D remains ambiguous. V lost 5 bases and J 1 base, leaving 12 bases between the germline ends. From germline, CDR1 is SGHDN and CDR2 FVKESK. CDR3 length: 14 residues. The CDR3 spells CASSYRFRSYEQYF. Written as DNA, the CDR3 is TGTGCCAGCAGCTACCGTTTCAGGTCCTACGAGCAGTACTTC.

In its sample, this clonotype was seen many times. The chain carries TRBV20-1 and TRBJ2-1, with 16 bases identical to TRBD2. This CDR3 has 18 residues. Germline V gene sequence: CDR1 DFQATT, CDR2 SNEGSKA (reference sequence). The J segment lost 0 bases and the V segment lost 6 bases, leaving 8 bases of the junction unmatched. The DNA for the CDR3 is TGCAGTGCGTCGGGACTAGCGGGGGGGGTTAGCTCCTACAATGAGCAGTTCTTC. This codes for CSASGLAGGVSSYNEQFF.

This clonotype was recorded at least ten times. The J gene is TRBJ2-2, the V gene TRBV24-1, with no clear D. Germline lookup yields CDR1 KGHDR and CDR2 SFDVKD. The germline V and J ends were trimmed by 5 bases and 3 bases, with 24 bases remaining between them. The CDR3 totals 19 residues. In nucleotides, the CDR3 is TGTGCCACCAGTGGGGCGTATGGGGTGAAAGGATCTTACACCGGGGAGCTGTTTTTT. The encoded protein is CATSGAYGVKGSYTGELFF.

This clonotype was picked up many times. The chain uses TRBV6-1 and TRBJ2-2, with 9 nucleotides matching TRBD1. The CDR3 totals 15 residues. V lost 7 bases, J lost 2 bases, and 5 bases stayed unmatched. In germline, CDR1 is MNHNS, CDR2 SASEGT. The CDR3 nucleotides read TGTGCCAGCATCCCACAGGGGGCAAACACCGGGGAGCTGTTTTTT. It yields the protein CASIPQGANTGELFF.

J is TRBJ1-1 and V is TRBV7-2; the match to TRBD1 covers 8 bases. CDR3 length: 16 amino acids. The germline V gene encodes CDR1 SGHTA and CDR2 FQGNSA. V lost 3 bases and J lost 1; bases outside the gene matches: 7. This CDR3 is CASSFGQGIPNTEAFF. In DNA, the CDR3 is TGTGCCAGCAGCTTCGGACAGGGAATACCGAACACTGAAGCTTTCTTT. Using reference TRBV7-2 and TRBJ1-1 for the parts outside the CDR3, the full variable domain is GAGVSQSPSNKVTEKGKDVELRCDPISGHTALYWYRQSLGQGLEFLIYFQGNSAPDKSGLPSDRFSAERTGGSVSTLTIQRTQQEDSAVYLCASSFGQGIPNTEAFFGQGTRLTVV.

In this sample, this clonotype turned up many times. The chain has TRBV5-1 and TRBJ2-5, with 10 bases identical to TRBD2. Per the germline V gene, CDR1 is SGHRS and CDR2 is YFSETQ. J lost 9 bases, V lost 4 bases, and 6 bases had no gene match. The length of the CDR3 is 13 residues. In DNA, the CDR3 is TGCGCCAGCAGCCCAGGACTAGCGGAGCCCCAGTACTTC. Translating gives CASSPGLAEPQYF.

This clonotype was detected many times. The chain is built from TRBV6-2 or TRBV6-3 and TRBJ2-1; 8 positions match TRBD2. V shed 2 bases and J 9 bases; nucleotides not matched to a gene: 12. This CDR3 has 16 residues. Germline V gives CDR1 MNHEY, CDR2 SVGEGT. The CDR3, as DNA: TGTGCCAGCAGTTACCCCAGCGGGGGTGGGCAAAGTGAGCAGTTCTTC. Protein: CASSYPSGGGQSEQFF.

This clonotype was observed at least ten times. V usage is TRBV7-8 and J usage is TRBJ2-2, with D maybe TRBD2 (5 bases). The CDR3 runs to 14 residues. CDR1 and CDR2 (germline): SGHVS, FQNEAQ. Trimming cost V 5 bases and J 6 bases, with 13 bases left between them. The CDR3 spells CASSAIGEPGELFF. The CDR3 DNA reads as TGTGCCAGCAGCGCGATCGGGGAGCCCGGGGAGCTGTTTTTT. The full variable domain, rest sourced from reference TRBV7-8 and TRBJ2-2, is GAGVSQSPRYKVAKRGQDVALRCDPISGHVSLFWYQQALGQGPEFLTYFQNEAQLDKSGLPSDRFFAERPEGSVSTLKIQRTQQEDSAVYLCASSAIGEPGELFFGEGSRLTVL.

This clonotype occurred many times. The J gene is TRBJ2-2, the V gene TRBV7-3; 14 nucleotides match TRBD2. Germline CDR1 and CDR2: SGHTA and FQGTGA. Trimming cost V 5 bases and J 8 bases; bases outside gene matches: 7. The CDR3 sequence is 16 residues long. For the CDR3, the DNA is TGTGCCAGCAGCCCCACGGGACTAGCGGGGGCTGGGGAGCTGTTTTTT. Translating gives CASSPTGLAGAGELFF.

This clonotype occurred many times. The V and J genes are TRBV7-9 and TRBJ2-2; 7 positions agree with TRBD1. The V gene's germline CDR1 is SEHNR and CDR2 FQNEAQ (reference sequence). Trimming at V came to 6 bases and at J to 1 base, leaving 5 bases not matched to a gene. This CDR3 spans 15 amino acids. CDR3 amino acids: CASSPTGLNTGELFF. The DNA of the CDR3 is TGTGCCAGCAGTCCGACAGGGTTGAACACCGGGGAGCTGTTTTTT.

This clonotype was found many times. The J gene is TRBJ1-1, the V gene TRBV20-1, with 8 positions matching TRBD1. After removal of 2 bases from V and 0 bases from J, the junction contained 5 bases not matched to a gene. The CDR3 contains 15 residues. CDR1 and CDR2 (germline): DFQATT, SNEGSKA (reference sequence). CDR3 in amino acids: CSARSGTGLNTEAFF. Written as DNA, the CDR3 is TGCAGTGCTAGATCTGGGACAGGACTGAACACTGAAGCTTTCTTT.

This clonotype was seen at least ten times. CDR3 DNA sequence: TGTGCCAGCAGCTTAGAAGGGTATTCCTACGAGCAGTACTTC. Its protein is CASSLEGYSYEQYF. V usage is TRBV13 and J usage is TRBJ2-7, with D unclear. This CDR3 contains 14 residues. The V end was cut by 1 base, the J end by 1 base, with 8 bases between. The V gene's germline CDR1 is PRHDT and CDR2 FYEKMQ (reference sequence).

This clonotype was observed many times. The CDR3 loop is CSAREGGPFYNEQFF. In nucleotides, the CDR3 is TGCAGTGCTAGAGAAGGAGGGCCCTTCTACAATGAGCAGTTCTTC. This rearrangement joins TRBV20-1 to TRBJ2-1, with D possibly matching TRBD2 (6 bases). CDR1 is DFQATT, CDR2 SNEGSKA, per germline (reference sequence). Trimming left V 0 bases short and J 3 bases short, with 12 bases between. The CDR3 extends over 15 amino acids.

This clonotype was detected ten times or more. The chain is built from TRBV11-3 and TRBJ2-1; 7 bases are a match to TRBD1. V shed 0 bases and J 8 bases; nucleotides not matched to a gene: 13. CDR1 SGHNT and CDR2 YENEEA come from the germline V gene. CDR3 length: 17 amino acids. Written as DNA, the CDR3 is TGTGCCAGCAGCTTAGATATAAGGGTCACAGGGGACCATGAGCAGTTCTTC. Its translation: CASSLDIRVTGDHEQFF.

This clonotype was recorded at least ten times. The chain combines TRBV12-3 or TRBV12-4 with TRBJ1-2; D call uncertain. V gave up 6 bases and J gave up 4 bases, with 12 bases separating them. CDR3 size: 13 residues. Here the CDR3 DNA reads TGTGCCAGCAGCGCAAGACTGCCCTATGGCTACACCTTC. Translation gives CASSARLPYGYTF.

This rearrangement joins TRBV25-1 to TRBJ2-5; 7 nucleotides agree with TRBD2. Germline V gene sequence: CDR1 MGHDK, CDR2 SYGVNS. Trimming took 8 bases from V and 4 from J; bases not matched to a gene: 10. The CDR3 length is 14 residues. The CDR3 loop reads CASGLFGLVETQYF. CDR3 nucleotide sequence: TGTGCCAGCGGATTATTCGGACTAGTAGAGACCCAGTACTTC.

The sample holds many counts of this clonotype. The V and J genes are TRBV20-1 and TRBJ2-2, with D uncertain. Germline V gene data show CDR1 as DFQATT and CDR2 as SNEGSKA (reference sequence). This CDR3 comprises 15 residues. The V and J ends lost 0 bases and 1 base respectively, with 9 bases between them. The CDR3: CSARDPMGNTGELFF. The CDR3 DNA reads TGCAGTGCTAGAGATCCCATGGGGAACACCGGGGAGCTGTTTTTT.

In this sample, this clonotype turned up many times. The CDR3 region is CASSSPLSGSFYNEQFF. CDR3 DNA: TGTGCCAGCAGTTCTCCCCTCAGCGGGAGTTTTTACAATGAGCAGTTCTTC. V and J are TRBV28 and TRBJ2-1, with 8 nucleotides matching TRBD2. The CDR3 length is 17 residues. CDR1 and CDR2 from the germline V gene are MDHEN and SYDVKM. Trimming cost V 4 bases and J 4 bases; bases outside gene matches: 12. The whole variable domain, remainder taken from reference TRBV28 and TRBJ2-1, is DVKVTQSSRYLVKRTGEKVFLECVQDMDHENMFWYRQDPGLGLRLIYFSYDVKMKEKGDIPEGYSVSREKKERFSLILESASTNQTSMYLCASSSPLSGSFYNEQFFGPGTRLTVL.

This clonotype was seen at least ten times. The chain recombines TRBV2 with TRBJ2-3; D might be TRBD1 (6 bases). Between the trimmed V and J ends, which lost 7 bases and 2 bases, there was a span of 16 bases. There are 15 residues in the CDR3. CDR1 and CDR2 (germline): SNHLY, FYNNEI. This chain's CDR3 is CASTPIDRSTDTQYF. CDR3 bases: TGTGCCAGCACTCCAATAGACAGGTCCACAGATACGCAGTATTTT.

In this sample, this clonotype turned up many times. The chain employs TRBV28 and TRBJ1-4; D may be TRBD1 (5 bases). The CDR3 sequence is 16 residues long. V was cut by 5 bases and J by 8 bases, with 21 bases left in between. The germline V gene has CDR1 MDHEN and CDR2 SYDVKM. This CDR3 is CASSIFSGKRGEKLFF. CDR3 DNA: TGTGCCAGCAGTATATTTTCAGGGAAACGGGGGGAAAAACTGTTTTTT.